Reported below is one T cell receptor beta chain. Its antigen is unknown. It has no much larger one-base neighbor in the sample; base qualities were not kept. The donors were healthy, HIV-negative adults with no recently reported acute infections or vaccinations. Every donor was a Caucasian adult living in Nashville, Tennessee, USA. CD4+ T cells were enriched through magnetic negative selection, after which naive cells were positively selected on CD45RA and the remaining negative fraction served as the memory subset. After blood collection by leukapheresis, PBMCs were isolated using Ficoll-Histopaque density gradient centrifugation and then cryopreserved in the vapor phase of liquid nitrogen. Purity and quantity of every magnetically sorted T cell population were checked by analytical flow cytometry. Genomic DNA was isolated from every sorted fraction and measured by UV absorbance on a Nanodrop 2000c.

Using the deep immunoSEQ assay, multiplex PCR amplified TCR CDR3 regions from genomic DNA. Extracted genomic DNA from each cell subset was distributed evenly across all wells of several immunoSEQ 96-well plates, and each plate was treated as a replicate. For sorted subsets, 200 to 250 ng of genomic DNA, equivalent to around 30,000 T cell genomes, went into each replicate PCR. Purified libraries were quantified with a Qubit 3.0 fluorometer, sized on a Bioanalyzer 2100, and re-quantified with the KAPA Library Quantification kit. Every immunoSEQ 96-well plate was sequenced on a dedicated single-read 150-cycle Illumina NextSeq 550 flow cell. On the authors' methods: Because the immunoSEQ output held only junctional sequences and lacked quality scores, the filtering could not match the filtering applied to full-length reads. To assign V/J genes and CDR3, sequences were annotated against IMGT germline references using PyIR, a Python wrapper for IgBLAST v1.9. Reads were removed for weak V/J assignments (E-value above 1e-6), missing CDR3, stop codons, out-of-frame junctions, or ambiguous translated residues. V3J clonotypes were defined by identical inferred V gene, J gene, and CDR3 amino acid sequence. Percentage overlap between repertoires was calculated by dividing the number of shared unique clonotypes by the size of the smaller repertoire. RTK rarefaction, the Chao1 estimator, and Recon v2.1 estimates of unobserved clonotypes were used to assess repertoire richness. Generation probabilities were computed with OLGA for all TCRbeta clonotypes obtained by the gDNA method from a few donors. Drawn from immuneACCESS, this table holds only the in-frame rearrangements with V and J called that TCRdb kept. Clones are partly lost; checked studies trace under half to an unresolved V gene and leave the rest unexplained. For V, J and clone size, that table is used; D and trimming come from the DNA. This sample lists under 2,500,000 clones; approximately 96% were detected once. In total, the top ten clones hold 0.1% to 0.15% of the sample.

The sample is drawn from a study of shared clonotypes between healthy human individuals (dated by TCRdb to 2018 to 2020). About the study as a whole: A few men and a couple of women, aged 18 to 49 years, made up the cohort. Per donor, three plates each were used for CD4 naive and CD4 memory, two for CD8 naive, and one for CD8 memory. To estimate repertoire size and how much clonotype sharing occurs between individuals, the study deeply sequenced the blood TCR repertoires of about five healthy adults. Different laboratories and diverse techniques were used to prepare libraries and sequence TCR repertoires, to increase sequencing depth and limit assay-specific biases. Each donor's leukapheresis produced roughly between about 0.9 and 9.5 billion PBMCs. On the study overall, not on this receptor specifically: Only blood was sampled, and tissue TCR repertoires likely differ from those in blood. Compared with non-shared clonotypes, clonotypes shared by all four sorted-subset donors had higher generation probabilities. Approximately 4.8% of naive CD4, 3.5% of naive CD8, about 2.1% of memory CD4, and 0.4% of memory CD8 clonotypes were shared across several donors. Rarefaction of sorted-subset datasets indicated incomplete sequencing despite the large sequencing depth. Naive subsets generally had larger estimated clonotype richness than memory subsets did. Because the study included a small number of donors, the genetic and exposure-history diversity represented was limited. Pairwise subsampling led to the expectation that sequencing depth would affect the degree of clonotype sharing among donors.

The sequenced sample consisted of naive CD4+ T cells sorted from blood. Sample cell subset or site, as interpreted from the label and publication: CD45RA+ positively selected. This receptor was taken from a man between 18 and 35 years old in good health.

The CDR3 protein sequence reads: CATSRGTPGTGDEKLFF. The nucleotide sequence is given as TGTGCCACCAGCAGAGGCACCCCCGGGACAGGGGACGAAAAACTGTTTTTT. The rearrangement joined TRBV15 to TRBJ1-4, with 10 junctional bases fitting TRBD1. CDR1 and CDR2 are drawn from the germline V gene (reference sequence): LNHNV, YYDKDF. Trimming accounts for 1 base at V and 8 bases at J, while the number of junction bases matched to no gene is 10. The CDR3 measures 17 amino acids from cysteine to phenylalanine. Only CDR3 DNA remains: 51 bases, in frame from the first base.